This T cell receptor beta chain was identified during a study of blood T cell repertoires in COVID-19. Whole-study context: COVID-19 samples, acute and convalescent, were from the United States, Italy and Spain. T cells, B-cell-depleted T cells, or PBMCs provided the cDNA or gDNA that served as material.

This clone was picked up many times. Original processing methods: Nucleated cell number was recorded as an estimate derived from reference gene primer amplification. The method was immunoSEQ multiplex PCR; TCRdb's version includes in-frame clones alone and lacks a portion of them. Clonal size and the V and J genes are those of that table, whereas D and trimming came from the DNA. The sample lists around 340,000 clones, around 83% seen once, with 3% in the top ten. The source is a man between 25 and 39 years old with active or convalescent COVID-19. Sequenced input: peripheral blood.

CDR3 amino acids: CASSEGLEAFF. CDR3 bases: TGTGCCAGCAGTGAAGGGCTTGAAGCTTTCTTT. The chain employs TRBV2 and TRBJ1-1; no firm D call. Deletions cut 1 base from V and 7 bases from J, with 4 bases between. Germline V CDR1 and CDR2: SNHLY, FYNNEI. The CDR3 extends over 11 amino acids.